This T cell receptor (beta chain) was profiled in a study of naive and memory T cell subsets. An equimolar mix of two oligonucleotides served as the beta constant-region primer for TRBC1 and TRBC2. Nested alpha and beta constant-region primers with the SP2 primer drove four PCR rounds on ligated cDNA. TCRdb analysed the UMI-ligation and nested PCR reads with MiXCR anew, one entry per CDR3 protein. The sample lists around 90,000 distinct CDR3 sequences; roughly 7% were seen once. Details on this clonotype: Its antigen is unidentified.

This CDR3 contains 16 residues. Trimming stripped 4 bases from V and 0 bases from J, with 13 bases between. Germline V CDR1 and CDR2: SGHDN, FVKESK. Overall study results and limits: A clonotype means one alpha or beta sequence, not an alpha/beta pair. From naive to CM, EM and EMRA, diversity decreased and Gini increased.

The chain recombines TRBV14 with TRBJ2-1; perhaps TRBD1 as D (5 bases). This clonotype was obtained from a human donor in good health. Sequencing used central memory CD4+ T cells from blood. CDR3 DNA sequence: TGTGCCAGCAGCCCGACAGTTTATAACTCCTACAATGAGCAGTTCTTC. It is translated as CASSPTVYNSYNEQFF.